This T cell receptor beta chain was identified in a study of blood T cell repertoires in COVID-19. Across the study: The samples span acute and convalescent COVID-19 from the United States, Italy and Spain. T cells, B-cell-depleted T cells, or PBMCs provided the cDNA or gDNA that served as material.

This clone was seen a few times. Per the original data handling: Reference gene primer amplification gave nucleated cell count estimates. This table comes from immunoSEQ multiplex PCR, and its TCRdb copy is limited to in-frame clones, with some not included. V and J calls and clone size are as listed in that table; D and trimming were resolved from the DNA. The table has more than 95,000 clones, just under 85% seen once. From germline, CDR1 is GTSNPN and CDR2 SVGIG (reference sequence). The CDR3 sequence is 12 residues long. Trimming at V came to 8 bases and at J to 2 bases, leaving 2 bases not matched to a gene.

This receptor was obtained from a man between 70 and 80 years old with active or convalescent COVID-19. V gene TRBV30 combines with J gene TRBJ1-5, with 8 positions matching TRBD1. The sequenced sample consisted of peripheral blood. This CDR3 reads CAAQGGNQPQHF. CDR3 sequence (DNA): TGTGCCGCACAGGGGGGCAATCAGCCCCAGCATTTT.